These T cell receptor beta chains were read from a single sample in a study of T cell responses to AZD1222 COVID-19 vaccine. Libraries were prepared by immunoSEQ multiplex PCR; TCRdb keeps only in-frame clonotypes and omits some of them. This sample has about 150,000 clones, with roughly nine tenths found just once. The sample consisted of peripheral blood, taken on day 0 of AZD1222 vaccination. The source is an adult in good health. The CDR3 runs from the conserved cysteine through the conserved F or W. A D gene is named only where the DNA matches it firmly. Size is stated for part of the rows, as once, few or many counts, or as a class when the clone is expanded.

d_call: TRBD1
v_call: TRBV7-2
j_call: TRBJ1-5
clone_size: .
cdr3_length: 16
cdr3_aa: CASGPGQGYSNQPQHF
cdr3_nt: TGTGCCAGCGGCCCGGGACAGGGTTATAGCAATCAGCCCCAGCATTTT

d_call: .
v_call: TRBV18
j_call: TRBJ1-6
clone_size: .
cdr3_length: 16
cdr3_aa: CASSPFDRTDNSPLHF
cdr3_nt: TGTGCCAGCTCACCCTTTGACAGGACTGATAATTCACCCCTCCACTTT

d_call: .
v_call: TRBV6-2/TRBV6-3
j_call: TRBJ2-5
clone_size: .
cdr3_length: 15
cdr3_aa: CASSAPSRGQETQYF
cdr3_nt: TGTGCCAGCAGTGCCCCGTCGAGGGGGCAAGAGACCCAGTACTTC

d_call: TRBD1
v_call: TRBV7-9
j_call: TRBJ1-6
clone_size: .
cdr3_length: 14
cdr3_aa: CASSPGTGYSPLHF
cdr3_nt: TGTGCCAGCAGCCCCGGGACAGGATATTCACCCCTCCACTTT

d_call: .
v_call: TRBV5-6
j_call: TRBJ1-2
clone_size: .
cdr3_length: 15
cdr3_aa: CASSPRQGTYYGYTF
cdr3_nt: TGTGCCAGCAGCCCTCGGCAGGGGACCTACTATGGCTACACCTTC

d_call: .
v_call: TRBV19
j_call: TRBJ2-5
clone_size: .
cdr3_length: 15
cdr3_aa: CASSAGRALQETQYF
cdr3_nt: TGTGCCAGTAGTGCTGGGCGGGCCCTACAAGAGACCCAGTACTTC

d_call: .
v_call: TRBV29-1
j_call: TRBJ1-1
clone_size: many
cdr3_length: 13
cdr3_aa: CSVAGQPNTEAFF
cdr3_nt: TGCAGCGTTGCCGGACAGCCGAACACTGAAGCTTTCTTT

d_call: .
v_call: TRBV6-6
j_call: TRBJ1-3
clone_size: .
cdr3_length: 15
cdr3_aa: CASSFLPSSGNTIYF
cdr3_nt: TGTGCCAGCAGTTTCCTCCCGAGCTCTGGAAACACCATATATTTT

d_call: .
v_call: TRBV5-8
j_call: TRBJ1-4
clone_size: .
cdr3_length: 16
cdr3_aa: CASSFGAGHLNEKLFF
cdr3_nt: TGTGCCAGCAGCTTTGGGGCGGGACACCTTAATGAAAAACTGTTTTTT

d_call: .
v_call: TRBV6-2/TRBV6-3
j_call: TRBJ2-7
clone_size: .
cdr3_length: 15
cdr3_aa: CASSYRATFSYEQYF
cdr3_nt: TGTGCCAGCAGTTACAGGGCTACCTTCTCCTACGAGCAGTACTTC

d_call: .
v_call: TRBV4-1
j_call: TRBJ1-1
clone_size: .
cdr3_length: 13
cdr3_aa: CASSPGRVPEAFF
cdr3_nt: TGCGCCAGCAGCCCTGGGAGGGTACCTGAAGCTTTCTTT

d_call: TRBD1
v_call: TRBV6-5
j_call: TRBJ1-5
clone_size: once
cdr3_length: 15
cdr3_aa: CASSRDRGPNQPQHF
cdr3_nt: TGTGCCAGCAGCCGGGACAGGGGGCCGAATCAGCCCCAGCATTTT

d_call: TRBD1
v_call: TRBV7-7
j_call: TRBJ2-2
clone_size: .
cdr3_length: 15
cdr3_aa: CASSPGQGWTGELFF
cdr3_nt: TGTGCCAGCAGCCCAGGACAGGGTTGGACCGGGGAGCTGTTTTTT

d_call: .
v_call: TRBV28
j_call: TRBJ1-1
clone_size: .
cdr3_length: 16
cdr3_aa: CASSLEDSAGRTEAFF
cdr3_nt: TGTGCCAGCAGTCTGGAGGACAGCGCTGGCAGGACTGAAGCTTTCTTT

d_call: TRBD1
v_call: TRBV5-6
j_call: TRBJ1-2
clone_size: .
cdr3_length: 12
cdr3_aa: CASSSGTGGYTF
cdr3_nt: TGTGCCAGCAGCTCAGGGACAGGGGGCTACACCTTC

d_call: TRBD1
v_call: TRBV5-6
j_call: TRBJ1-1
clone_size: .
cdr3_length: 17
cdr3_aa: CASSLLTGGYMNTEAFF
cdr3_nt: TGTGCCAGCAGCTTGTTGACAGGGGGCTATATGAACACTGAAGCTTTCTTT

d_call: .
v_call: TRBV11-3
j_call: TRBJ2-1
clone_size: .
cdr3_length: 12
cdr3_aa: CASGRRGNEQFF
cdr3_nt: TGTGCCAGCGGACGACGCGGCAATGAGCAGTTCTTC

d_call: TRBD1
v_call: TRBV6-2/TRBV6-3
j_call: TRBJ2-5
clone_size: .
cdr3_length: 16
cdr3_aa: CASSPHLQGDVETQYF
cdr3_nt: TGTGCCAGCAGTCCGCACCTACAGGGGGACGTGGAGACCCAGTACTTC

d_call: TRBD2
v_call: TRBV5-1
j_call: TRBJ2-1
clone_size: .
cdr3_length: 14
cdr3_aa: CASRGLAGDNEQFF
cdr3_nt: TGCGCCAGCAGGGGACTAGCGGGGGACAATGAGCAGTTCTTC

d_call: .
v_call: TRBV21-1
j_call: TRBJ2-3
clone_size: once
cdr3_length: 17
cdr3_aa: CASSKGPQGERTDTQYF
cdr3_nt: TGTGCCAGCAGCAAAGGGCCACAGGGGGAACGCACAGATACGCAGTATTTT

d_call: TRBD1
v_call: TRBV19
j_call: TRBJ2-7
clone_size: .
cdr3_length: 14
cdr3_aa: CASSISQGAYEQYF
cdr3_nt: TGTGCCAGTAGTATTTCACAGGGGGCTTACGAGCAGTACTTC

d_call: .
v_call: TRBV9
j_call: TRBJ2-5
clone_size: .
cdr3_length: 12
cdr3_aa: CASSANQETQYF
cdr3_nt: TGTGCCAGCAGCGCAAACCAAGAGACCCAGTACTTC

d_call: .
v_call: TRBV11-3
j_call: TRBJ1-2
clone_size: .
cdr3_length: 13
cdr3_aa: CASSSVTGGGYTF
cdr3_nt: TGTGCCAGCAGCTCGGTGACAGGTGGTGGGTACACCTTC

d_call: .
v_call: TRBV6-4
j_call: TRBJ2-7
clone_size: .
cdr3_length: 15
cdr3_aa: CASSGGDSSSYEQYF
cdr3_nt: TGTGCCAGCAGTGGGGGGGACTCTAGTTCCTACGAGCAGTACTTC

d_call: .
v_call: TRBV28
j_call: TRBJ1-2
clone_size: .
cdr3_length: 12
cdr3_aa: CASSFTDYGYTF
cdr3_nt: TGTGCCAGCAGTTTTACGGACTATGGCTACACCTTC

d_call: .
v_call: TRBV4-1
j_call: TRBJ2-1
clone_size: .
cdr3_length: 17
cdr3_aa: CASSRRSRETAYNEQFF
cdr3_nt: TGCGCCAGCAGCCGCCGATCACGGGAGACCGCCTACAATGAGCAGTTCTTC